One sample yielded the 32 T cell receptor beta chains listed below, sequenced in a study of Graves' ophthalmopathy and Graves' hyperthyroidism. TCR beta CDR3 regions were amplified from RNA transcripts. Investigators did first-round RT-PCR with HTBI primers, then second-round multiplex PCR. TCRdb itself ran the multiplex PCR reads through MiXCR, one entry per CDR3 protein. The table shows more than 1,000,000 distinct CDR3 sequences, with roughly 35% occurring only once. The sample was peripheral blood or thyroid tissue (not recorded which). The receptors come from an adult man with Graves' hyperthyroidism.

The genes are TRBV15 and TRBJ1-6; D unresolved. Trimming removed 3 bases at V and 7 bases at J, with 16 bases between. The CDR3 extends over 16 amino acids. Germline loops: CDR1 LNHNV, CDR2 YYDKDF (reference sequence). DNA of the CDR3: TGTGCCACCAGCAGTGCTAGGGAGCCGGGGAATTCACCCCTCCACTTT. It translates to CATSSAREPGNSPLHF.

The V gene is TRBV2, the J gene TRBJ2-7; 8 bases align to TRBD2. CDR1 and CDR2 (germline): SNHLY, FYNNEI. The V segment lost 6 bases and the J segment 7 bases; nucleotides outside the gene matches: 17. The CDR3 consists of 16 residues. CDR3 sequence (DNA): TGTGCCAGCAGGGGGAGGATAACCGGGAGGGCCAAAGAGCAGTACTTC. Translated, it gives CASRGRITGRAKEQYF.

The chain couples TRBV7-8 to TRBJ1-2, with TRBD1 matching over 8 bases. CDR3 length: 16 residues. CDR1 SGHVS and CDR2 FQNEAQ come from the germline V gene. V shed 1 base and J 3 bases; nucleotides not matched to a gene: 7. For the CDR3, the DNA is TGTGCCAGCAGCTTAGTCCCCCGGACAGGGCACTATGGCTACACCTTC. This encodes CASSLVPRTGHYGYTF.

In this sample, this clonotype turned up a few times. The rearrangement joins TRBV15 to TRBJ1-2; D is perhaps TRBD1 (5 bases). CDR3 length: 13 residues. Per germline, CDR1 LNHNV and CDR2 YYDKDF (reference sequence). Trimming removed 0 bases at V and 7 bases at J, with 9 bases between. The CDR3 is CATSRDGGGGYTF. DNA for the CDR3: TGTGCCACCAGCAGAGATGGGGGAGGTGGCTACACCTTC.

This clonotype was detected ten times or more. V and J are TRBV20-1 and TRBJ2-7; TRBD2 agrees at 7 bases. Germline loops: CDR1 DFQATT, CDR2 SNEGSKA (reference sequence). J gave up 2 bases and V 1 base, and 5 bases lay outside the gene matches. The CDR3 covers 14 residues. The CDR3 DNA is TGCAGTGCTAGAGTGGCCCGGGGGGCCTACGAGCAGTACTTC. Translation gives CSARVARGAYEQYF.

This clonotype was counted ten times or more. The germline gene is not matched at one end of the junction; a read error may be the cause. The J gene is TRBJ2-7, the V gene TRBV10-2; maybe TRBD2 (5 bases). CDR1 WSHSY and CDR2 SAAADI come from the germline V gene. This CDR3 is built from 11 residues. CDR3 amino acids: CASSEGSEQYF. CDR3 DNA sequence: TGTGCCAGCAGTGAGGGATCCGAGCAGTACTTC.

The chain couples TRBV12-3 or TRBV12-4 to TRBJ1-1, with 7 positions matching TRBD1. The ends lost 6 bases at V and 7 bases at J; junction bases unmatched: 8. The CDR3 consists of 13 residues. This CDR3 reads CASSKGAALEAFF. For the CDR3, the DNA is TGTGCCAGCAGCAAGGGGGCGGCCCTTGAAGCTTTCTTT.

The rearrangement links TRBV20-1 to TRBJ2-5; TRBD2 aligns across 11 bases. V was clipped by 3 bases and J by 4 bases; unmatched bases: 7. Germline V gene lookup returns CDR1 DFQATT and CDR2 SNEGSKA (reference sequence). This CDR3 comprises 15 residues. CDR3 sequence reads: CSARITSGRLETQYF. The DNA of the CDR3 is TGCAGTGCTAGGATCACTAGCGGGAGACTAGAGACCCAGTACTTC.

To note about this clonotype: This may come from a read error, since a much larger clone is one base off. This chain joins TRBV9 and TRBJ1-2, with D possibly being TRBD1 (6 bases). Germline V gene data show CDR1 as SGDLS and CDR2 as YYNGEE. The CDR3 runs to 15 residues. DNA of the CDR3: TGTGCCAGCAGCCCGAGGGGGGACGGAAACTATGGCCACACCTTC. It yields the protein CASSPRGDGNYGHTF.

This clonotype was detected ten times or more. V and J are TRBV10-2 and TRBJ2-7, with 8 bases that match TRBD1. V shed 6 bases, J shed 4 bases, and the junction held 8 bases outside the gene matches. There are 14 residues in the CDR3. Germline CDR1 reads WSHSY; CDR2 reads SAAADI. CDR3 protein: CASSTGQGGYEQYF. DNA of the CDR3: TGCGCCAGCAGCACCGGACAGGGTGGTTACGAGCAGTACTTC.

The chain couples TRBV7-2 to TRBJ2-7; the D gene could be TRBD1 or TRBD2 (5 bases each). Germline assignment: CDR1 SGHTA and CDR2 FQGNSA. V was trimmed by 6 bases and J by 6 bases, leaving 18 bases between them. The CDR3 has 14 amino acids. CDR3 DNA: TGTGCCAGCAGACCTGGGACGGCACGGGGCGAGCAGTACTTC. Translating gives CASRPGTARGEQYF.

This clonotype was counted many times. The CDR3 loop is CASSLGTGGRTGELFF. Here the CDR3 DNA reads TGTGCCAGCAGCTTAGGGACAGGGGGGAGGACCGGGGAGCTGTTTTTT. The V call is TRBV7-3, the J call TRBJ2-2; 11 nucleotides line up with TRBD1. The CDR3 is 16 amino acids. Germline assignment: CDR1 SGHTA and CDR2 FQGTGA. V lost 2 bases to trimming and J lost 5 bases; unmatched junction nucleotides: 4.

The V and J genes are TRBV4-3 and TRBJ2-7, with unresolved D. V was pared by 0 bases and J by 4 bases, with 10 bases between. The CDR3 totals 14 residues. Germline V lookup: CDR1 LGHNA, CDR2 YSLEER. The CDR3 bases are TGCGCCAGCAGCCAAGACAGTTCAGTTTACGAGCAGTACTTC. Its protein is CASSQDSSVYEQYF.

This clonotype was seen a handful of times. The V and J genes are TRBV4-3 and TRBJ2-6; D not resolved. Trimming pared 0 bases from V and 0 bases from J, leaving 15 bases between. CDR1 is LGHNA, CDR2 YSLEER, per germline. CDR3 length equals 19 residues. The CDR3 loop is CASSQDFSGVTSGANVLTF. In nucleotides, the CDR3 is TGCGCCAGCAGCCAAGATTTTTCTGGGGTTACCTCTGGGGCCAACGTCCTGACTTTC.

Remarks on this clonotype: With a much larger clone just one base away, this may be a read error. The chain uses TRBV20-1 and TRBJ2-7; TRBD2 matches at 7 bases. CDR1 and CDR2 (germline): DFQATT, SNEGSKA (reference sequence). Unmatched junction bases numbered 3, after V lost 3 bases and J lost 1 base. This CDR3 spans 13 amino acids. CDR3 amino acids: CSASPLASYEQYF. The CDR3 region has the DNA TGCAGTGCTAGTCCACTAGCGTCCTACGAGCAGTACTTC.

This clonotype was seen ten or more times. CDR3 region: CASTDRVINGYTF. As DNA, the CDR3 is TGTGCCAGCACGGATCGGGTTATTAATGGCTACACCTTC. The chain employs TRBV12-3 or TRBV12-4 and TRBJ1-2; no reliable D call. The CDR3 has 13 residues. Trimming cost V 7 bases and J 6 bases, with 15 bases left between them.

The chain recombines TRBV7-2 with TRBJ2-5; TRBD2 agrees at 9 bases. V dropped 5 bases and J dropped 5; count of bases not matched to a gene: 12. The CDR3 has 16 residues. CDR1 and CDR2 from the germline V gene are SGHTA and FQGNSA. The CDR3 loop reads CASSAKISGSGETQYF. The CDR3 bases are TGTGCCAGCAGCGCCAAGATTAGCGGGAGCGGGGAGACCCAGTACTTC.

This sequence joins TRBV29-1 and TRBJ1-1; 7 bases are a match to TRBD2. The J call may be wrong; the DNA end is better matched by TRBJ2-1. Germline loops: CDR1 SQVTM, CDR2 ANQGSEA. The CDR3 has 12 residues. The CDR3 sequence is CSVEAGGNEQFF. CDR3 in DNA: TGCAGCGTTGAAGCGGGGGGCAATGAGCAGTTCTTC.

The rearrangement joins TRBV20-1 to TRBJ2-7; TRBD2 aligns across 13 bases. This CDR3 spans 16 amino acids. Germline-derived CDR1 and CDR2 are DFQATT and SNEGSKA (reference sequence). The junction had 12 bases not matched to a gene; V was cut back by 1 base and J by 9 bases. The CDR3 is CSARGDGLAGARGQYF. The CDR3 DNA reads as TGCAGTGCTAGAGGCGACGGACTAGCGGGAGCTCGGGGGCAGTACTTC.

V gene TRBV19 combines with J gene TRBJ1-5; no firm D call. Trimming pared 5 bases from V and 11 bases from J, leaving 19 bases between. This CDR3 region has 14 residues. Looked up from germline, CDR1 is LNHDA and CDR2 is SQIVND (reference sequence). The CDR3 here is CASSQGAGRETQHF. The CDR3 DNA reads as TGTGCCAGTAGTCAAGGAGCAGGTAGAGAGACCCAGCATTTT.

In DNA form, the CDR3 reads TGTGCCAGCAGCCCCGGACTAGTTGACGAGCAGTACTTC. Its protein product is CASSPGLVDEQYF. V and J are TRBV4-2 and TRBJ2-7, with 7 bases lining up with TRBD2. The CDR3 sequence is 13 residues long. Per the germline V gene, CDR1 is LGHNA and CDR2 is YNFKEQ. V lost 4 bases and J lost 5; bases outside the gene matches: 5.

The V gene is TRBV12-3 or TRBV12-4, the J gene TRBJ2-5; 7 nucleotides match TRBD1. V gave up 5 bases and J gave up 1 base; unmatched junction bases: 10. The CDR3 is 16 residues long. The CDR3 is CASSPLDRAGQETQYF. DNA of the CDR3: TGTGCCAGCAGTCCCCTAGACAGGGCCGGCCAAGAGACCCAGTACTTC.

To note about this clonotype: A much larger clone differs by one base, so this may be a read error. This chain uses TRBV5-1 with TRBJ1-4; a weak D match, TRBD1 (5 bases). Trimming cost V 4 bases and J 7 bases, with 17 bases left between them. Per germline, CDR1 SGHRS and CDR2 YFSETQ. CDR3 length: 15 amino acids. CDR3 nucleotides: TGCGCCAGCAGCACCGGTAGGGGAGTCGGTGAAAAACTGTTTTTT. Translated, it gives CASSTGRGVGEKLFF.

With respect to this clonotype: Germline and junction disagree at one end, which may indicate a read error. V and J are TRBV7-9 and TRBJ1-4; 10 nucleotides match TRBD1. CDR3 length equals 16 residues. CDR1 and CDR2 from the germline V gene are SEHNR and FQNEAQ (reference sequence). DNA for the CDR3: TGCGCCAGCAGCCAAGATCTCGGGACAGGGGCGGCTAAACTGTTTTTT. Its protein is CASSQDLGTGAAKLFF.

The chain is built from TRBV7-8 and TRBJ1-4, with D perhaps TRBD1 (6 bases). The CDR3 consists of 15 residues. The ends were cut back, 2 bases at V and 8 bases at J, with 15 bases in the middle. Germline CDR1 and CDR2: SGHVS and FQNEAQ. CDR3 sequence: CASSLHRVDFEKLFF. The CDR3 DNA follows: TGTGCCAGCAGCTTACACAGGGTCGACTTCGAAAAACTGTTTTTT.

The chain links TRBV5-6 to TRBJ2-7, with TRBD1 identical over 9 bases. Germline-derived CDR1 and CDR2 are SGHDT and YYEEEE. V dropped 3 bases and J dropped 3; count of bases not matched to a gene: 7. The CDR3 sequence is 15 residues long. The CDR3 DNA reads TGTGCCAGCAGCTCCCAACGGACAGGGGACTACGAGCAGTACTTC. Encoded protein: CASSSQRTGDYEQYF.

This clonotype showed up many times. The chain is built from TRBV2 and TRBJ2-5; 7 positions agree with TRBD2. After removal of 10 bases from V and 2 bases from J, the junction contained 4 bases not matched to a gene. The CDR3 covers 12 residues. The V gene's germline CDR1 is SNHLY and CDR2 FYNNEI. CDR3 in amino acids: CANAGVQETQYF. Here the CDR3 DNA reads TGTGCCAACGCGGGGGTACAAGAGACCCAGTACTTC. Supplemented by reference TRBV2 and TRBJ2-5, the full variable domain reads EPEVTQTPSHQVTQMGQEVILRCVPISNHLYFYWYRQILGQKVEFLVSFYNNEISEKSEIFDDQFSVERPDGSNFTLKIRSTKLEDSAMYFCANAGVQETQYFGPGTRLLVL.

This clonotype was seen only a few times. The chain uses TRBV6-2 or TRBV6-3 and TRBJ2-7, with D unclear. This CDR3 region has 13 residues. The V end lost 2 bases, the J end lost 6 bases, and 11 bases lay between the germline ends. From germline, CDR1 is MNHEY and CDR2 SVGEGT. In DNA, the CDR3 is TGTGCCAGCAGTTACGCCCTGGCTGTCGAGCAGTACTTC. This translates into CASSYALAVEQYF.

This clonotype was detected a few times. The chain joins TRBV12-3 or TRBV12-4 to TRBJ2-6; unclear D gene. V was shortened by 10 bases and J by 1 base, with 20 bases between the two germline ends. This CDR3 comprises 17 residues. CDR3 bases: TGTGCCATCAATGCGGCAGGTGACAATTCTGGGGCCAACGTCCTGACTTTC. Translated: CAINAAGDNSGANVLTF.

The CDR3 here is CASRDNRGSVTEAFF. As DNA, the CDR3 is TGTGCCAGCAGGGACAATCGCGGGAGTGTGACTGAAGCTTTCTTT. The J gene is TRBJ1-1, the V gene TRBV7-2; possible D gene TRBD1, 5 bases. The germline V gene encodes CDR1 SGHTA and CDR2 FQGNSA. The CDR3 length is 15 residues. The ends were cut back, 6 bases at V and 5 bases at J, with 19 bases in the middle.

This clonotype was observed a handful of times. Relative to the germline gene, one junction end is altered; a read error may explain this. The chain joins TRBV10-3 to TRBJ1-1; 9 positions agree with TRBD1. Germline CDR1 ENHRY, CDR2 SYGVKD. The length of the CDR3 is 14 residues. The CDR3 DNA reads TGTGCCAGCAGTTACTCGAGGGACAGGGATGAAGCTTTCTTT. It yields the protein CASSYSRDRDEAFF.

This clonotype appeared many times. The chain employs TRBV11-2 and TRBJ1-2; no clear D. Deletions cut 0 bases from V and 4 bases from J, with 12 bases between. Looked up from germline, CDR1 is SGHAT and CDR2 is FQNNGV. This CDR3 has 15 residues. This chain's CDR3 is CASSLDRDIGYGYTF. In DNA, the CDR3 is TGTGCCAGCAGCTTAGATCGGGATATTGGCTATGGCTACACCTTC.